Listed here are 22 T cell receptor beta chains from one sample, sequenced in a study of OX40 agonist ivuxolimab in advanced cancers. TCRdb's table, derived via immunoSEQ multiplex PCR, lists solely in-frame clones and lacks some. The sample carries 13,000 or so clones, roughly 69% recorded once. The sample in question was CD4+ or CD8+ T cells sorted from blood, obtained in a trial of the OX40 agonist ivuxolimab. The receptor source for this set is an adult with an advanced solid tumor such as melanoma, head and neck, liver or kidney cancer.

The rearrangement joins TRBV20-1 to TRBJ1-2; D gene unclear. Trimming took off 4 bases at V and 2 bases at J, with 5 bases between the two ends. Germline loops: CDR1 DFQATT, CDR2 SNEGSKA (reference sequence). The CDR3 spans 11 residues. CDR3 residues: CSATGNYGYTF. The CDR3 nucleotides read TGCAGTGCTACGGGGAACTATGGCTACACCTTC.

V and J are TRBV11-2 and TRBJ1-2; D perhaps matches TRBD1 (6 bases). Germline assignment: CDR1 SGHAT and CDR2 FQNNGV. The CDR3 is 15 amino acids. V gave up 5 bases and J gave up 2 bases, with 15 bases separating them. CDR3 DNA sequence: TGTGCCAGCAGCACGACAGGAAATCTAAACTATGGCTACACCTTC. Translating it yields CASSTTGNLNYGYTF.

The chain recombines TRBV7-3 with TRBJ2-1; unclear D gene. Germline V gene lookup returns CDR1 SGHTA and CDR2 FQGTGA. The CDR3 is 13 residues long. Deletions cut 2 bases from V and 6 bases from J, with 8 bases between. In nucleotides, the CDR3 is TGTGCCAGCAGCTTAGGACGGACCAATGAGCAGTTCTTC. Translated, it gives CASSLGRTNEQFF.

CDR3 residues: CASTSIAYNSPLHF. CDR3 bases: TGTGCCAGCACCTCGATTGCATATAATTCACCCCTCCACTTT. The chain has TRBV6-1 and TRBJ1-6, with D unclear. V shed 7 bases and J shed 4 bases, with 11 bases lying between them. CDR1 and CDR2 (germline): MNHNS, SASEGT. The CDR3 contains 14 residues.

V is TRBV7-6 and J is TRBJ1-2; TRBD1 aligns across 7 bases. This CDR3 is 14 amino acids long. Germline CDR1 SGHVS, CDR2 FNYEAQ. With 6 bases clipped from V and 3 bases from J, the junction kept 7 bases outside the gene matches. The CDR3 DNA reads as TGTGCCAGCAGTAATAGGGACAGTGACTATGGCTACACCTTC. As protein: CASSNRDSDYGYTF.

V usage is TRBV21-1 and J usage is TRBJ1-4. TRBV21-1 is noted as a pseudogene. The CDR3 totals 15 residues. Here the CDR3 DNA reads TGTGCCAGCACCATTTGTGGGTTTGGGGGAGAAAAACTGTTTTTT. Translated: CASTICGFGGEKLFF.

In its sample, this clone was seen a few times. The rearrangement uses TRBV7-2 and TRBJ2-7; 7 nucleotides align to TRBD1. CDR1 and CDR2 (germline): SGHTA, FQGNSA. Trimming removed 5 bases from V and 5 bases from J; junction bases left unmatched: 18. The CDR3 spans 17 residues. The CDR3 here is CASSPYKPGQYSNEQYF. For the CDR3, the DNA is TGTGCCAGCAGCCCTTATAAACCGGGACAGTATTCAAACGAGCAGTACTTC.

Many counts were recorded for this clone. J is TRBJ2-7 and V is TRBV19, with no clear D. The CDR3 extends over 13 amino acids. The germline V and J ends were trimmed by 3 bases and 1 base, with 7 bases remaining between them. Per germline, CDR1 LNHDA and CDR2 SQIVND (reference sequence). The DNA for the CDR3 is TGTGCCAGTAGTATTGGGCCGTCCTACGAGCAGTACTTC. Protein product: CASSIGPSYEQYF.

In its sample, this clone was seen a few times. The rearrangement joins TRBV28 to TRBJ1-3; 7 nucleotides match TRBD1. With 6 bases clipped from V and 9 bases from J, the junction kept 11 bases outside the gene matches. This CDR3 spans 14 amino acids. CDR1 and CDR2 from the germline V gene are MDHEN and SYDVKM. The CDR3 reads CASRDQDRDGTIYF. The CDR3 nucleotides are TGTGCCAGCAGGGACCAAGACAGGGACGGCACCATATATTTT. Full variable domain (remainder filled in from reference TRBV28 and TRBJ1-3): DVKVTQSSRYLVKRTGEKVFLECVQDMDHENMFWYRQDPGLGLRLIYFSYDVKMKEKGDIPEGYSVSREKKERFSLILESASTNQTSMYLCASRDQDRDGTIYFGEGSWLTVV.

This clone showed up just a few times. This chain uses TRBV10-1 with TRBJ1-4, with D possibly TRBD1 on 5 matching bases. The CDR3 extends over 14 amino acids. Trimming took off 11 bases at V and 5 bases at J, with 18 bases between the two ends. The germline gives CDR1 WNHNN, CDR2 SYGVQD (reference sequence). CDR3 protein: CAPYPRWGNEKLFF. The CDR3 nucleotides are TGCGCCCCCTACCCCAGGTGGGGGAATGAAAAACTGTTTTTT.

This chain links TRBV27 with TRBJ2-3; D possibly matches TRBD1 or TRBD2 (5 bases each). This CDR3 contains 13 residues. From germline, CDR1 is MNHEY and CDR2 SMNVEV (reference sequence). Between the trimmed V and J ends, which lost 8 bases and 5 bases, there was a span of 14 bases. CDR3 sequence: CASSLVGGDTQYF. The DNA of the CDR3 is TGTGCCAGCTCCCTCGTTGGGGGAGATACGCAGTATTTT.

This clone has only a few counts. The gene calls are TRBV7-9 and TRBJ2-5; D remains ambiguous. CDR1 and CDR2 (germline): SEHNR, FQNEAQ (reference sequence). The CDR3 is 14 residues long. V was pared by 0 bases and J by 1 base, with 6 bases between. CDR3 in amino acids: CASSLAPPQETQYF. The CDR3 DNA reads TGTGCCAGCAGCTTAGCCCCCCCCCAAGAGACCCAGTACTTC.

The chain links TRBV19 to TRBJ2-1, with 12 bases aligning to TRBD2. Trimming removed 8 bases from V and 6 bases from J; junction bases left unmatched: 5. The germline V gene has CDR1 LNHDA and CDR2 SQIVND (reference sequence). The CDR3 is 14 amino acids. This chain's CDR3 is CASQLAGGFNEQFF. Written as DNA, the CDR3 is TGTGCCAGTCAACTAGCGGGGGGCTTCAATGAGCAGTTCTTC.

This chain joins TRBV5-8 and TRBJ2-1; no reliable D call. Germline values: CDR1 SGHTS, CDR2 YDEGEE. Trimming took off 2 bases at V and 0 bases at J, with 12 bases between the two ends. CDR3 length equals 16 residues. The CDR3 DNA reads TGTGCCAGCAGCTTACAATTCGGAAGCTCCTACAATGAGCAGTTCTTC. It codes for CASSLQFGSSYNEQFF.

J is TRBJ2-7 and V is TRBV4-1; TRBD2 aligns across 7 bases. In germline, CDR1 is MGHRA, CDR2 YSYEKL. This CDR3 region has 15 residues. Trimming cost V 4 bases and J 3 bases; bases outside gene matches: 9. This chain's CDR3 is CASSLGQGGYYEQYF. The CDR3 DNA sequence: TGCGCCAGCAGCCTGGGGCAGGGAGGGTACTACGAGCAGTACTTC.

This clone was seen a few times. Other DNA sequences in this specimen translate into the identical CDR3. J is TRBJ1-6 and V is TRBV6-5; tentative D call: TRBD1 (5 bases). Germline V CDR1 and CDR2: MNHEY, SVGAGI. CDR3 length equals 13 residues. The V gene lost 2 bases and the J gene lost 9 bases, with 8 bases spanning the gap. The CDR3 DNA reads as TGTGCCAGCAGTTACCAGGGAAGTTCACCCCTCCACTTT. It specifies CASSYQGSSPLHF.

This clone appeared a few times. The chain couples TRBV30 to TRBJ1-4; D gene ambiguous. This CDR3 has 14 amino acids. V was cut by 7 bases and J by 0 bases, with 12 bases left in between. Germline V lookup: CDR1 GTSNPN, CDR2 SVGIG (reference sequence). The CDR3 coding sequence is TGTGCCTTCCAAAAGGTCGCAACTAATGAAAAACTGTTTTTT. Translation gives CAFQKVATNEKLFF.

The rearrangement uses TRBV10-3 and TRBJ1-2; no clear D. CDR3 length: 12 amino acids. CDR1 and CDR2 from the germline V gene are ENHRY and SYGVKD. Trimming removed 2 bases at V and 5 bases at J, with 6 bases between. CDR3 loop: CAISEEGYGYTF. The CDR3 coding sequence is TGTGCCATCAGTGAGGAGGGTTATGGCTACACCTTC.

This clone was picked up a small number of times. The chain's CDR3 is CASSPGTGFYGYTF. The CDR3 coding sequence is TGTGCCAGTAGTCCCGGGACAGGGTTCTATGGCTACACCTTC. The chain carries TRBV19 and TRBJ1-2; 9 bases are a match to TRBD1. V was pared by 5 bases and J by 4 bases, with 5 bases of the junction left unmatched. CDR1 LNHDA and CDR2 SQIVND come from the germline V gene (reference sequence). The CDR3 spans 14 residues. The complete variable domain, with remaining parts taken from reference TRBV19 and TRBJ1-2, reads DGGITQSPKYLFRKEGQNVTLSCEQNLNHDAMYWYRQDPGQGLRLIYYSQIVNDFQKGDIAEGYSVSREKKESFPLTVTSAQKNPTAFYLCASSPGTGFYGYTFGSGTRLTVV.

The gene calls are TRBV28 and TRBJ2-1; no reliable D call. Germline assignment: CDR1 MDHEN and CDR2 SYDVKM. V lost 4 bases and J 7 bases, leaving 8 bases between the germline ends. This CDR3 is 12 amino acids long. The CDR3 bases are TGTGCCAGCAGTTCGACTGCAAATGAGCAGTTCTTC. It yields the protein CASSSTANEQFF.

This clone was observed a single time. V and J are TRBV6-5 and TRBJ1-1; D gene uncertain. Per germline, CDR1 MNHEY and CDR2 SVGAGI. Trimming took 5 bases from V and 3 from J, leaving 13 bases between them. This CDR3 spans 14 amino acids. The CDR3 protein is CASSPDGFYTEAFF. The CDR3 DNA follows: TGTGCCAGCAGTCCGGACGGGTTTTACACTGAAGCTTTCTTT.

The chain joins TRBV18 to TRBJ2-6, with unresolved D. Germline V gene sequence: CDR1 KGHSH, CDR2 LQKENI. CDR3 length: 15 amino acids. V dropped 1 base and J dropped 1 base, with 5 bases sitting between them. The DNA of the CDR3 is TGTGCCAGCTCACCACAGGGTTCTGGGGCCAACGTCCTGACTTTC. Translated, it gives CASSPQGSGANVLTF.